Reported below is one T cell receptor (beta chain). Researchers took RNA transcripts and amplified the TCR beta CDR3 regions from them. In the first-round RT-PCR of the TCR CDR3, the HTBI primer set was used. A single record per CDR3 protein comes from TCRdb applying MiXCR to the multiplex PCR reads. The repertoire includes over 150,000 distinct CDR3 sequences, about a sixth of them detected once, and 40% to 65% sits in the top ten. These data belong to a study of T cells in Graves' hyperthyroidism and ophthalmopathy. Turning to the study itself: Before treatment of any kind, peripheral blood was taken at initial diagnosis.

Germline loops: CDR1 MGHRA, CDR2 YSYEKL. The length of the CDR3 is 15 residues. Trimming took 2 bases from V and 4 from J, leaving 14 bases between them. Absence of ophthalmopathy progression within 18 months defined stable Graves' hyperthyroidism. Diagnoses rested on clinical symptoms, serum thyroxine and TRAb, thyroid ultrasound and orbital computed tomography. The PBMCs were taken from 10 ml of fresh peripheral blood. The chain links TRBV4-1 to TRBJ1-1; TRBD1 might be the D (5 bases). Sequencing was carried out using blood. The sequence came from a woman aged 45 to 65 with Graves' hyperthyroidism. The CDR3 DNA reads TGCGCCAGCAGCCAACCCGTTTGGGACGTCACTGAAGCTTTCTTT. Protein: CASSQPVWDVTEAFF.